This is a list of T cell receptor beta chains from one sample in a study of cytomegalovirus exposure and HLA in healthy donors. Some clones are missing from TCRdb's copy, which holds only in-frame ones; the method was immunoSEQ multiplex PCR. The sample has 150,000 or so clones; about 88% are singletons. Sequencing input: PBMCs. These receptors originate from a woman in her late teens or twenties in good health and CMV-seronegative. The CDR3 runs from the conserved cysteine through the conserved F or W. Each record gives: CDR3 length, J gene, clone size, V gene, CDR3 protein. Not all rows give a size; the values are once, few, many and, for expanded clones, a class.

>13|TRBJ2-2|-|TRBV7-9
CASSLAGPGELFF
>15|TRBJ2-7|-|TRBV28
CASSPGGTSSYEQYF
>14|TRBJ2-4|-|TRBV5-6
CASSPRVAKNIQYF
>16|TRBJ1-5|-|TRBV7-2
CASSLDPGGSNQPQHF
>12|TRBJ2-5|-|TRBV5-1
CASSPGGETQYF
>16|TRBJ2-3|-|TRBV7-2
CASSPGPSGRTDTQYF
>13|TRBJ2-7|-|TRBV4-2
CASSPSQGFEQYF
>16|TRBJ2-5|-|TRBV6-6
CASSYSTSGAQETQYF
>15|TRBJ1-3|-|TRBV10-2
CASTLGGSLGNTIYF
>15|TRBJ1-2|once|TRBV5-5
CASSPTGQGGYGYTF
>15|TRBJ2-1|-|TRBV7-2
CASLVVIPSYNEQFF
>14|TRBJ2-7|-|TRBV18
CASSQHRDSKEQYF
>18|TRBJ2-1|-|TRBV28
CASSSIFRQGETYNEQFF
>14|TRBJ2-5|-|TRBV7-2
CASSLRGLQETQYF
>15|TRBJ2-2|-|TRBV6-5
CASSFGQLNTGELFF
>13|TRBJ2-3|-|TRBV28
CASHRRDTDTQYF
>11|TRBJ2-3|-|TRBV2
CASTARDTQYF
>14|TRBJ2-7|-|TRBV5-1
CASSPLQGTYEQYF
>18|TRBJ1-5|-|TRBV18
CASSPFLPGEEGNQPQHF
>16|TRBJ1-6|once|TRBV2
CASNQDRGSYNSPLHF
>17|TRBJ2-6|-|TRBV2
CASRTGQGAGGANVLTF
>14|TRBJ1-1|once|TRBV19
CATGDRDLLTEAFF
>16|TRBJ1-1|-|TRBV7-8
CASSLTGVALGTEAFF
>15|TRBJ1-2|-|TRBV28
CASSFRQGADYGYTF
>14|-|-|TRBV5-1
CASSSTGGSYEQYF
>16|TRBJ2-5|once|TRBV9
CASSVGEIAGIETQYF
>13|TRBJ1-2|few|TRBV6-1
CASNEGGYYGYTF
>15|TRBJ1-1|-|TRBV6-1
CASSWGTGVNTEAFF
>17|TRBJ2-2|-|TRBV9
CASSRGIGGSGTGELFF
>14|TRBJ1-2|-|TRBV4-3
CASSPEERTDGYTF
>14|TRBJ2-1|-|TRBV4-1
CASSQGQGSNEQFF
>14|TRBJ2-1|once|TRBV27
CASADRVFYNEQFF
>14|TRBJ2-7|-|TRBV5-5
CASSSLAGDNEQYF
>14|TRBJ1-1|-|TRBV5-1
CASSPGGSGTEAFF
>16|TRBJ2-1|-|TRBV4-2
CASSQESRTSFNEQFF
>14|-|-|TRBV7-6
CASSLPGQGYEQYF
>14|TRBJ1-1|-|TRBV27
CASSGQVSFTEAFF
>17|TRBJ2-1|-|TRBV7-3
CASSSKGGTSGYNEQFF
>16|TRBJ2-2|-|TRBV28
CASSTHRRSNTGELFF
>15|TRBJ2-1|-|TRBV27
CASSPAGVSYNEQFF
>16|TRBJ2-7|-|TRBV30
CAWSIRLAGEGVGQYF
>15|TRBJ2-2|-|TRBV7-9
CASSLAARRTGELFF
>15|-|-|TRBV5-1
CASSLEPGQGSEQYF
>14|TRBJ2-1|-|TRBV4-1
CASSQDWAEEEQFF
>15|TRBJ2-4|-|TRBV4-1
CASTPGAGVKNIQYF
>14|TRBJ2-1|-|TRBV10-3
CAISEYRGPNEQFF
>13|TRBJ2-3|-|TRBV5-4
CASSLTEGDTQYF
>15|TRBJ1-5|-|TRBV19
CASSRSGTFNQPQHF
>13|TRBJ2-5|-|TRBV7-2
CASSLALAGTQYF
>14|TRBJ1-2|few|TRBV5-1
CASSLGEGTGGYTF
>15|TRBJ2-7|once|TRBV19
CASTVAMGTSYEQYF
>14|TRBJ2-1|once|TRBV5-5
CASSLGQGPNEQFF
>12|TRBJ1-5|-|TRBV7-2
CASSFVAQPQHF
>14|TRBJ2-7|few|TRBV4-1
CASSPAWGDYEQYF